A selection of T cell receptor beta chains follows, all from one sample in a study of Ad26.COV2.S vaccination and SARS-CoV-2 variants. The protocol was immunoSEQ multiplex PCR, while the TCRdb copy is restricted to in-frame clones and leaves out a portion. The sample lists fewer than 900,000 clones; around 89% were seen once. The sequencing here drew on peripheral blood, taken in a trial of Ad26.COV2.S vaccine versus placebo. These receptors all come from a person aged 18 to 59 who received the Ad26.COV2.S COVID-19 vaccine or a placebo. Each CDR3 is given with its conserved first and last residue. The D gene is left open where the match is weak. Not all rows give a size; the values are once, few, many and, for expanded clones, a class.

-	TRBJ1-5	TRBV19	16	-	TGTGCCAGTAGTCCCCGCGGAGGGTCTACAGGGCAGCCCCAGCATTTT	CASSPRGGSTGQPQHF
-	TRBJ1-2	TRBV30	15	-	TGTGCCTGGAGTCCCCCGGGCGCCGCTAACTATGGCTACACCTTC	CAWSPPGAANYGYTF
-	TRBJ1-6	TRBV30	17	-	TGTGCCTGGATGGGGCCCGGGGCGAGCTCCTATAATTCACCCCTCCACTTT	CAWMGPGASSYNSPLHF
-	TRBJ1-5	TRBV27	14	-	TGTGCCAGCAGCCCCCGGTTGGTTGGTCAGCCCCAGCATTTT	CASSPRLVGQPQHF
-	TRBJ2-5	TRBV12-3/TRBV12-4	12	-	TGTGCCAGCAGTTTCGAACAAGAGACCCAGTACTTC	CASSFEQETQYF
-	TRBJ2-3	TRBV7-2	16	-	TGTGCCAGCAGCCTGCTAGCGCCTCCTAACACAGATACGCAGTATTTT	CASSLLAPPNTDTQYF
TRBD1	TRBJ2-7	TRBV7-9	13	-	TGTGCCAGCAGCCGGGACAGGGATTACGAGCAGTACTTC	CASSRDRDYEQYF
TRBD1	TRBJ2-5	TRBV5-6	14	-	TGTGCCAGCAGCTGGAGGACAGGCCAAGAGACCCAGTACTTC	CASSWRTGQETQYF
-	TRBJ2-5	TRBV6-5	13	once	TGTGCCAGCAGTTACTCGACCGGGGAGACCCAGTACTTC	CASSYSTGETQYF
-	TRBJ1-1	TRBV19	13	once	TGTGCCAGTAGTTTACAGGGTAACACTGAAGCTTTCTTT	CASSLQGNTEAFF
TRBD2	TRBJ2-1	TRBV7-9	15	-	TGTGCCAGCACCATTGGACTAGCGGGAGGATATGAGCAGTTCTTC	CASTIGLAGGYEQFF
-	TRBJ1-2	TRBV3-1/TRBV3-2	12	-	TGTGCCAGCAGCCAAAACGGGGAGGGATTATCCTTC	CASSQNGEGLSF
-	TRBJ1-1	TRBV10-3	14	few	TGTGCCATCAGTGCGGCGGACAAGAACACTGAAGCTTTCTTT	CAISAADKNTEAFF
-	TRBJ2-5	TRBV15	15	once	TGTGCCACCAGCAGAGGGGGGCAGGGGATAGAGACCCAGTACTTC	CATSRGGQGIETQYF
TRBD1	TRBJ2-2	TRBV5-4	18	-	TGTGCCAGCAGCTACTCGCACCGGGACAGGGTGAACACCGGGGAGCTGTTTTTT	CASSYSHRDRVNTGELFF
-	TRBJ1-1	TRBV10-2	13	-	TGCGCCAGTAACGAACCTGAGAACACTGAAGCTTTCTTT	CASNEPENTEAFF
-	TRBJ1-1	TRBV4-2	18	-	TGTGCCAGCAGCCAAGAAGCTGTTCCAAGCTTAATGAACACTGAAGCTTTCTTT	CASSQEAVPSLMNTEAFF
-	TRBJ1-5	TRBV30	14	-	TGTGCCTGGAACCCCATAGGGAGCAATCAGCCCCAGCATTTT	CAWNPIGSNQPQHF
TRBD2	TRBJ2-5	TRBV11-1	16	-	TGTGCCAGCAAACAATCCGGGACTAGCGGCCAGGAGACCCAGTACTTC	CASKQSGTSGQETQYF
TRBD2	TRBJ2-4	TRBV5-1	14	-	TGCGCCAGCAGCTGGATCGGGAGGGAGGACATTCAGTACTTC	CASSWIGREDIQYF
-	TRBJ2-7	TRBV5-1	15	-	TGCGCCAGCAGCGAGGGGGTGACCTTCGTCTCCGAGCAGTACTTC	CASSEGVTFVSEQYF
TRBD1	TRBJ1-2	TRBV24-1	15	few	TGTGCCACCAGTGATAGTCCCGACAGGGCGGATGGCTACACCTTC	CATSDSPDRADGYTF
-	TRBJ1-1	TRBV12-3/TRBV12-4	12	-	TGTGCCAGCAGGGTGGCGAACACTGAAGCTTTCTTT	CASRVANTEAFF
-	TRBJ1-5	TRBV6-2/TRBV6-3	15	once	TGTGCCAGCAGCTATGGGGTCGAGTGGAGTCAGCCCCAGCATTTT	CASSYGVEWSQPQHF
-	TRBJ2-1	TRBV7-6	15	-	TGTGCCAGCAGCTTAGCCGGCGGGACCTACAATGAGCAGTTCTTC	CASSLAGGTYNEQFF
-	TRBJ2-7	TRBV3-1/TRBV3-2	12	-	TGTGCCAGCAGCCAAGTTGACTACGAGCAGTACTTC	CASSQVDYEQYF
TRBD2	TRBJ2-3	TRBV5-1	13	-	TGCGCCAGCAGCTTGGCCGGGACTAGCGGCACGCATTTT	CASSLAGTSGTHF
TRBD2	TRBJ2-7	TRBV5-1	15	-	TGCGCCAGCAGCTTGGATCTAGCGGGAGGCTACGAGCAGTACTTC	CASSLDLAGGYEQYF
-	TRBJ1-2	TRBV6-6	12	-	TGTGCCAGCGTCGGGGGTAGCTATGGCTACACCTTC	CASVGGSYGYTF
-	TRBJ2-1	TRBV18	15	-	TGTGCCAGCTCACCCCCAGGAGCCCCACGTGTTGAGCAGTTCTTC	CASSPPGAPRVEQFF
-	TRBJ2-7	TRBV18	13	-	TGTGCCAGCTCACTTGCCCCCTCCTACGAGCAGTACTTC	CASSLAPSYEQYF
-	TRBJ1-5	TRBV30	13	-	TGTGCCTGGAGTCCGCAGGGAGTTGAGCCCCAGCATTTT	CAWSPQGVEPQHF
TRBD2	TRBJ2-1	TRBV29-1	15	-	TGCAGCGTTGAAATGGGGCGGGAGCTCTCCAATGAGCAGTTCTTC	CSVEMGRELSNEQFF
-	TRBJ2-5	TRBV6-2/TRBV6-3	13	-	TGTGCCAGCAGTCAACAGCCCGAGGAGACCCAGTACTTC	CASSQQPEETQYF
-	TRBJ1-5	TRBV15	18	once	TGTGCCACCAGCAGAGACCCAACAGGGCCTAATAGCAATCAGCCCCAGCATTTT	CATSRDPTGPNSNQPQHF
-	TRBJ2-7	TRBV5-5	14	-	TGTGCCAGCAGCTTGTCGTACAACCCTTACGAGCAGTACTTC	CASSLSYNPYEQYF
-	TRBJ1-2	TRBV19	12	-	TGTGCCAGTAGTATAGGGACCGGTGGCTACACCTTC	CASSIGTGGYTF
-	TRBJ1-1	TRBV5-6	14	-	TGTGCCAGCAGCCGTGGACTGGTGATCACTGAAGCTTTCTTT	CASSRGLVITEAFF
-	TRBJ2-5	TRBV7-8	16	-	TGTGCCAGCAGAGGTTGGACGCAGGGCTACCAAGAGACCCAGTACTTC	CASRGWTQGYQETQYF
TRBD2	TRBJ2-2	TRBV20-1	21	-	TGCAGTGCTAGTATCCCGGGACTAGCGGGGGGGGTTATAGCGAACACCGGGGAGCTGTTTTTT	CSASIPGLAGGVIANTGELFF
-	TRBJ1-4	TRBV25-1	17	-	TGTGCCAGCAGTGAGGGGGGAAGACGGCGGGATAATGAAAAACTGTTTTTT	CASSEGGRRRDNEKLFF
-	TRBJ1-5	TRBV10-2	15	once	TGCGCCAGCAGTGAGTCTGGAGGAAGCAATCAGCCCCAGCATTTT	CASSESGGSNQPQHF
TRBD2	TRBJ2-2	TRBV5-1	14	-	TGCGCCAGCAGCAGACTAGCGGGCACCGGGGAGCTGTTTTTT	CASSRLAGTGELFF
-	TRBJ2-7	TRBV2	13	once	TGTGCCAGCAAAGTCCTCCTCTCCTACGAGCAGTACTTC	CASKVLLSYEQYF
-	TRBJ2-3	TRBV30	13	once	TGTGCCTGGAGTCGGGGGGCCCGAGATACGCAGTATTTT	CAWSRGARDTQYF
TRBD1	TRBJ1-2	TRBV6-5	14	-	TGTGCCAGCAGGCCCCTGGGGACAGGGAATGGCTACACCTTC	CASRPLGTGNGYTF
-	TRBJ1-5	TRBV24-1	12	-	TGTGCCACCAGTGATCTCAATCAGCCCCAGCATTTT	CATSDLNQPQHF
-	TRBJ2-7	TRBV27	14	-	TGTGCCAGCAGGAGACAAGGGGGCTCCTACGAGCAGTACTTC	CASRRQGGSYEQYF